The 15 T cell receptor beta chains presented below share a single source sample, sequenced in a study of TIL therapy for anti-PD-1-resistant metastatic lung cancer. Time point indicated: pre-treatment sample, taken before nivolumab and TIL therapy. Pleural nodules or supraclavicular lymph nodes made up most of the excised metastases sampled. The libraries were made with immunoSEQ v3. Some clones are missing from TCRdb's copy, which holds only in-frame ones; the method was immunoSEQ multiplex PCR. The table has more than 90,000 clones, roughly two thirds seen once. Here the sequenced sample was tumor tissue, taken at baseline. The receptor source for this set is a person aged 25 to 85 with non-small cell lung cancer.

The chain recombines TRBV5-4 with TRBJ2-4, with D unresolved. V was shortened by 0 bases and J by 5 bases, with 3 bases between the two germline ends. Germline V lookup: CDR1 SGHNT, CDR2 YYREEE (reference sequence). The CDR3 has 12 residues. For the CDR3, the DNA is TGTGCCAGCAGCTTGGAGCAAAACATTCAGTACTTC. As protein: CASSLEQNIQYF. Full variable domain (rest looked up from reference TRBV5-4 and TRBJ2-4): ETGVTQSPTHLIKTRGQQVTLRCSSQSGHNTVSWYQQALGQGPQFIFQYYREEENGRGNFPPRFSGLQFPNYSSELNVNALELDDSALYLCASSLEQNIQYFGAGTRLSVL.

The chain employs TRBV28 and TRBJ1-5; no reliable D call. This CDR3 comprises 15 residues. Trimming left V 6 bases short and J 7 bases short, with 19 bases between. Germline lookup yields CDR1 MDHEN and CDR2 SYDVKM. This CDR3 is CASSRSHEGLQPQHF. The CDR3 nucleotides are TGTGCCAGCAGCCGATCACATGAAGGGTTACAGCCCCAGCATTTT.

The V and J genes are TRBV5-1 and TRBJ1-2; possible D gene TRBD1, 5 bases. The length of the CDR3 is 12 residues. Germline V CDR1 and CDR2: SGHRS, YFSETQ. The V and J ends lost 4 bases and 7 bases respectively, with 11 bases between them. DNA of the CDR3: TGCGCCAGCAGCGCGCAGGGTGTTGGCTACACCTTC. The encoded protein is CASSAQGVGYTF.

The V gene is TRBV19, the J gene TRBJ1-1; weak D call: TRBD1 (5 bases). Deletions cut 7 bases from V and 5 bases from J, with 11 bases between. The CDR3 contains 12 residues. Germline V gives CDR1 LNHDA, CDR2 SQIVND (reference sequence). CDR3 region: CASKQGGTEAFF. The CDR3 DNA reads as TGTGCCAGTAAGCAGGGTGGAACTGAAGCTTTCTTT.

The chain has TRBV7-9 and TRBJ2-7; no clear D. V shed 3 bases and J shed 2 bases, with 8 bases lying between them. In germline, CDR1 is SEHNR, CDR2 FQNEAQ (reference sequence). CDR3 size: 13 residues. DNA of the CDR3: TGTGCCAGCAGCTTTTTAAAGACCTACGAGCAGTACTTC. Encoded protein: CASSFLKTYEQYF.

The V gene is TRBV29-1, the J gene TRBJ1-4, with D perhaps matching TRBD1 (5 bases). CDR3 length: 13 amino acids. V was trimmed by 7 bases and J by 3 bases, leaving 12 bases between them. The V gene's germline CDR1 is SQVTM and CDR2 ANQGSEA. The DNA of the CDR3 is TGCAGCGCTTCCGGGGGGGCTAATGAAAAACTGTTTTTT. Amino acids: CSASGGANEKLFF.

The chain combines TRBV27 with TRBJ2-7, with 9 nucleotides matching TRBD2. Trimming at V came to 6 bases and at J to 5 bases, leaving 8 bases not matched to a gene. The CDR3 loop spans 14 amino acids. Germline V lookup: CDR1 MNHEY, CDR2 SMNVEV (reference sequence). The CDR3 bases are TGTGCCAGCAGCCCCGGGACTAGCTTCGACGAGCAGTACTTC. Translated: CASSPGTSFDEQYF.

The V and J genes are TRBV7-9 and TRBJ1-1, with 7 bases aligning to TRBD1. Germline CDR1 and CDR2: SEHNR and FQNEAQ (reference sequence). V trimming: 5 bases; J trimming: 4 bases; junction bases outside the gene matches: 13. The CDR3 extends over 16 amino acids. CDR3 nucleotides: TGTGCCAGCAGCCCCCCGATCAGGGGGTACGGCACTGAAGCTTTCTTT. This codes for CASSPPIRGYGTEAFF.

The chain joins TRBV21-1 to TRBJ2-7. TRBV21-1 is a pseudogene segment. The CDR3 consists of 12 residues. The CDR3: CASSKEIHEQYF. The CDR3 DNA reads as TGTGCCAGCAGCAAGGAAATCCACGAGCAGTACTTC.

The count of this clone is one. The chain joins TRBV27 to TRBJ1-2; TRBD1 agrees at 9 bases. Germline CDR1 and CDR2: MNHEY and SMNVEV (reference sequence). The ends lost 3 bases at V and 4 bases at J; junction bases unmatched: 6. The CDR3 consists of 15 residues. The CDR3 region has the DNA TGTGCCAGCAGTTTTTTCGGGACAGGGTTCTATGGCTACACCTTC. Translating it yields CASSFFGTGFYGYTF.

The chain is built from TRBV18 and TRBJ2-7; D is uncertain. Trimming removed 0 bases at V and 1 base at J, with 7 bases between. The CDR3 totals 14 residues. From germline, CDR1 is KGHSH and CDR2 LQKENI. CDR3 DNA: TGTGCCAGCTCACCACCTTCTGGGTCCTACGAGCAGTACTTC. Its translation: CASSPPSGSYEQYF.

This clone showed up just a few times. The chain uses TRBV7-9 and TRBJ1-4; D is unclear. This CDR3 spans 16 amino acids. Germline assignment: CDR1 SEHNR and CDR2 FQNEAQ (reference sequence). V lost 6 bases to trimming and J lost 4 bases, with 18 bases between them. This CDR3 is CASSLTGRTFNEKLFF. In nucleotides, the CDR3 is TGTGCCAGCAGTCTAACCGGACGGACCTTTAATGAAAAACTGTTTTTT.

The CDR3 sequence is CATSRGNSFNEQFF. The CDR3 region has the DNA TGTGCCACCAGCAGAGGGAACAGTTTCAATGAGCAGTTCTTC. The rearrangement uses TRBV15 and TRBJ2-1, with D unclear. The CDR3 has 14 amino acids. The ends were cut back, 1 base at V and 6 bases at J, with 10 bases in the middle. Germline V lookup: CDR1 LNHNV, CDR2 YYDKDF (reference sequence).

This CDR3 reads CSASELAETQYF. The CDR3 DNA sequence: TGCAGTGCTAGTGAACTAGCGGAGACGCAGTATTTT. The chain combines TRBV20-1 with TRBJ2-3; 8 bases map to TRBD2. The CDR3 loop spans 12 amino acids. Germline V CDR1 and CDR2: DFQATT, SNEGSKA (reference sequence). V shed 3 bases, J shed 9 bases, and the junction held 5 bases outside the gene matches.

The chain joins TRBV19 to TRBJ1-1, with a tentative D call TRBD1 (5 bases). CDR1 LNHDA and CDR2 SQIVND come from the germline V gene (reference sequence). Trimming cost V 4 bases and J 8 bases, with 11 bases left between them. This CDR3 comprises 12 residues. The CDR3 nucleotides are TGTGCCAGTAGTACAAAGGGACCGGAAGCTTTCTTT. Protein sequence: CASSTKGPEAFF.